This paragraph covers one T cell receptor (beta chain) sequence. Which antigen it targets is not known. The input lacks base qualities; no much larger clone sits a single base away. The cohort comprised approximately 30 patients with locally advanced or metastatic urothelial carcinoma treated at Memorial Sloan Kettering on a trial protocol. Peripheral blood mononuclear cells were collected from each patient pretreatment and during treatment, giving between 1 and 8 total time points per patient. The Qiagen DNeasy Blood extraction kit was used to purify genomic DNA from total PBMCs and from tumor samples. PBMCs were collected pretreatment and during treatment and were isolated and stored as previously described. The data were taken from a study of PD-L1 blockade in urothelial cancer (dated by TCRdb to the late 2010s). Describing the broader study: Every patient began therapy in the mid-2010s and was given atezolizumab 1,200 mg intravenously every 3 weeks. About 85% of the roughly 29 patients were males with bladder-origin urothelial cancer, and 18 of 29 reported a prior smoking history. Patients had an ECOG performance status of 0 or 1 and had received between 0 and 3 prior chemotherapy regimens. Blood samples were analyzed 3 weeks after the start of treatment (second dose) and 6 weeks after the start of treatment. Blood samples yielded a median of around 150,000 T cells and roughly 83,000 unique TCRs, with median clonality about 0.08. Somatic, immune and clinical correlates of response to PD-L1 blockade with atezolizumab in urothelial cancer were the focus of an exploratory multi-omic analysis. Pretreatment tumor samples, along with matched peripheral blood serially collected before and after atezolizumab treatment, were subjected to TCR sequencing. Durable clinical benefit was defined as a progression-free survival longer than 6 months, and TCR features were additionally tested against progression-free survival and overall survival. In the same patients, whole exome sequencing and RNA sequencing of pretreatment tumors were performed in addition to TCR sequencing. Some ten patients reached durable clinical benefit, while 20 patients did not. Pretreatment blood TCR-seq was available for about 28 patients, at least one posttreatment blood collection was obtained for around 25 patients, and tumor TCR-seq was available for around 25 patients. What the study reported, not specific to this receptor: Improved progression-free and overall survival was found to be associated with pretreatment peripheral blood TCR clonality below the median. Because the sample size was small (n of about 29) and many exploratory analyses were performed, the results are intended to be hypothesis-generating. Greater expansion of tumor-associated TCR clones in peripheral blood 3 weeks after the start of treatment was observed in patients with durable benefit (n of about 22, p = 0.022).

Synthetic TCR analog templates were spiked into each PCR so that absolute template abundance could be estimated from read counts. The immunoSEQ assay used bias-controlled V and J gene primers to amplify TCRbeta CDR3 regions from genomic DNA. Sequencing of rearranged TCRbeta segments was performed at approximately 20X coverage. From the authors' description of their analysis: Clustering was used to correct sequencing errors, and CDR3s were annotated against IMGT so that V, D and J genes could be assigned. Out-of-frame and stop-codon sequences were excluded, and only productive TCRbeta rearrangements were used in downstream analyses. To compute clonality, Shannon entropy was normalized by the log of the number of unique productive sequences and then subtracted from one. Fisher's exact test with Benjamini-Hochberg correction, at a threshold of adjusted p below 0.01, was used to find clones that differed between time points or between blood and tumor. This is the immuneACCESS table as TCRdb keeps it, with only in-frame sequences that have V and J called. A part of the clones is gone; compared with another copy, unresolved V genes explain less than half, and the rest is unexplained. V and J calls plus clone size are reproduced from that table; the DNA served to infer D and trimming. In this sample the table shows tens of thousands of clones, 82% of which occur a single time. The ten largest make up around 9.5% of the sample.

At the junction V is shortened by 4 bases and J by 0 bases, with 13 bases in between. Reading from cysteine to phenylalanine, the CDR3 counts 15 amino acids. Kept here is only the CDR3 DNA, which spans 45 bases and is read in frame from base 1. Based on the germline V gene, the CDR1 and CDR2 sequences are SGHVS and FQNEAQ. This chain is built from TRBV7-8 and TRBJ2-7; tentative D gene TRBD2, with 5 bases matching. The source is a man aged 65 to 79 with urothelial cancer. Sequencing used PBMCs, obtained around atezolizumab (anti-PD-L1) treatment. The CDR3 corresponds to CASSSRTGSSYEQYF. The bases read TGTGCCAGCAGCTCCCGGACTGGGAGCTCCTACGAGCAGTACTTC.